What follows is one TCR beta chain and its context. The data originate from a study of T cells after yellow fever vaccination. TCRdb reanalysed the 5' RACE reads using MiXCR and keeps one entry per CDR3 protein. This table has some 220,000 distinct CDR3 sequences, approximately 3.2% appearing once. The V and J ends lost 0 bases and 0 bases respectively, with 15 bases between them. The CDR3 contains 17 residues. Germline CDR1 is DFQATT and CDR2 is SNEGSKA (reference sequence). The sample was CD4+ T cells sorted from PBMCs, taken 10 days after the yellow fever booster vaccination. The rearrangement links TRBV20-1 to TRBJ1-3; D is perhaps TRBD1 (6 bases). The sequence came from a man aged 18 to 29 who received the YFV17D yellow fever vaccine. CDR3 in amino acids: CSARDLRTASSGNTIYF. The CDR3 nucleotides are TGCAGTGCTAGAGATCTGAGGACAGCGAGCTCTGGAAACACCATATATTTT.